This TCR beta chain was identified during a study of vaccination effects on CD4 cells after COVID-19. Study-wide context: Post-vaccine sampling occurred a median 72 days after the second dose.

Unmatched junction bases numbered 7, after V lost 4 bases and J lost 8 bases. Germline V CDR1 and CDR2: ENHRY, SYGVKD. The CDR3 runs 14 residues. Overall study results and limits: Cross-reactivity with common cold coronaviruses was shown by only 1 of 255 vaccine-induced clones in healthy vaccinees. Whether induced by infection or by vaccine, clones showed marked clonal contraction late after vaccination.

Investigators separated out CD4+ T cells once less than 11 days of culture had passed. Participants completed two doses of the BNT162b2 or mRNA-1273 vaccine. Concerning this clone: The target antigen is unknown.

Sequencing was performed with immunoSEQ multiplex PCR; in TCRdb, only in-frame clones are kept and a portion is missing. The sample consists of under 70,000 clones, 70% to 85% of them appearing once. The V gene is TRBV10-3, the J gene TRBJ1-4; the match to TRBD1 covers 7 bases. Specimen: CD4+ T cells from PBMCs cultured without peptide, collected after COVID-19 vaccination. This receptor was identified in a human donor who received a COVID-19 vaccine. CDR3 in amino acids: CAISGTGGGEKLFF. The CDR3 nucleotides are TGTGCCATCAGTGGGACAGGCGGTGGGGAAAAACTGTTTTTT.